This entry is about one TCR beta chain. The authors made TCR beta cDNA libraries by 5'RACE template switching. This switching added a universal primer site and UMIs. TCRdb re-called the 5' RACE reads, yielding one record per CDR3 amino acid sequence without DNA. The sample totals about 150,000 distinct CDR3 sequences. The data originate from a study of T cells expressing NK-cell markers. In germline, CDR1 is DFQATT, CDR2 SNEGSKA (reference sequence). The CDR3 covers 14 residues. This rearrangement joins TRBV20-1 to TRBJ2-3. This TCR derives from a man aged 18-30 years in good health. Sequencing was carried out using blood T cells: a sorted CD56 or NKG2C T cell subset, CD4+ or CD8+ T cells, or bulk PBMC T cells (not recorded which). CDR3 loop: CSARDPSGADTQYF.